The clone carrying this T cell receptor beta chain was observed a few times. These data belong to a study of CD8 T cells in ankylosing spondylitis. TCRdb re-called the 5' RACE reads with MiXCR, one entry per CDR3 protein. The data hold about 260,000 distinct CDR3 sequences, with 20% observed a single time. Trimming removed 1 base at V and 3 bases at J, with 12 bases between. This CDR3 has 16 residues. Sequenced sample: blood, either unsorted or a sorted T cell fraction (not recorded which). The J gene is TRBJ2-2, the V gene TRBV12-3 or TRBV12-4; possibly TRBD1 for D (5 bases). This clonotype originated in a male donor with ankylosing spondylitis or in good health (not recorded which). The CDR3 region is CASSLGVGADTGELFF. As DNA, the CDR3 is TGTGCCAGCAGTTTAGGAGTAGGGGCGGACACCGGGGAGCTGTTTTTT.